Presented here are 30 T cell receptor beta chains from one specimen sequenced in a study of blood T cell repertoires in COVID-19. Measured with immunoSEQ multiplex PCR; TCRdb has only the in-frame clones, and not every one. The sample includes roughly 77,000 clones, around 79% of them seen just once. The specimen sequenced was peripheral blood. The receptors derive from a man aged 55 to 70 with active or convalescent COVID-19.

The chain uses TRBV14 and TRBJ1-6; weak D call: TRBD1 (5 bases). The germline CDR1 and CDR2 sequences are SGHDN and FVKESK. The CDR3 has 14 residues. The ends were cut back, 1 base at V and 7 bases at J, with 8 bases in the middle. The CDR3, as DNA: TGTGCCAGCAGCCAAGGTGGGGGGAATTCACCCCTCCACTTT. Translated, it gives CASSQGGGNSPLHF.

The chain carries TRBV19 and TRBJ2-2, with TRBD1 as a possible D gene (5 bases). The CDR3 loop spans 14 amino acids. V was cut by 6 bases and J by 3 bases, with 11 bases left in between. Per the germline V gene, CDR1 is LNHDA and CDR2 is SQIVND (reference sequence). The chain's CDR3 is CASRQGRDTGELFF. CDR3 coding DNA: TGTGCCAGTAGGCAGGGCCGGGACACCGGGGAGCTGTTTTTT.

V and J are TRBV3-1 (or the pseudogene TRBV3-2) and TRBJ1-1; D gene unclear. The V end was cut by 4 bases, the J end by 3 bases, with 9 bases between. Germline V lookup: CDR1 LGHDT, CDR2 YNNKEL (reference sequence). This CDR3 spans 13 amino acids. Written as DNA, the CDR3 is TGTGCCAGCAGCCTGAGGAGGGACACTGAAGCTTTCTTT. Protein product: CASSLRRDTEAFF.

V is TRBV5-4 and J is TRBJ2-3; the match to TRBD2 covers 10 bases. V shed 0 bases and J 2 bases; nucleotides not matched to a gene: 3. Germline values: CDR1 SGHNT, CDR2 YYREEE (reference sequence). The CDR3 contains 16 residues. The CDR3 here is CASSLASGGYTDTQYF. The CDR3 nucleotides are TGTGCCAGCAGCTTGGCTAGCGGGGGCTACACAGATACGCAGTATTTT.

This chain connects TRBV24-1 to TRBJ2-3; D remains ambiguous. V was cut by 2 bases and J by 2 bases, with 7 bases left in between. This CDR3 has 14 residues. From germline, CDR1 is KGHDR and CDR2 SFDVKD. CDR3 nucleotides: TGTGCCACCAGTGATTATTACAACACAGATACGCAGTATTTT. Its protein is CATSDYYNTDTQYF.

The chain recombines TRBV4-2 with TRBJ2-1; D may be TRBD1 (5 bases). Trimming took 0 bases from V and 15 from J, leaving 21 bases between them. Germline CDR1 is LGHNA and CDR2 is YNFKEQ. The CDR3 is 15 amino acids. The CDR3 reads CASSQEAAAPLQGFF. The CDR3, as DNA: TGTGCCAGCAGCCAAGAGGCGGCAGCCCCCCTTCAGGGGTTCTTC.

This clone was seen at least ten times. The chain joins TRBV20-1 to TRBJ1-2; perhaps TRBD1 as D (6 bases). V lost 8 bases and J lost 2, with 9 bases in between. Looked up from germline, CDR1 is DFQATT and CDR2 is SNEGSKA (reference sequence). There are 11 residues in the CDR3. For the CDR3, the DNA is TGCAGTTCAACAGGGAACTATGGCTACACCTTC. Protein: CSSTGNYGYTF.

The gene calls are TRBV2 and TRBJ2-3; D is possibly TRBD2 (6 bases). Trimming took off 1 base at V and 2 bases at J, with 16 bases between the two ends. The CDR3 has 17 residues. Germline CDR1 SNHLY, CDR2 FYNNEI. The CDR3 sequence: CASSEGGAGPVTDTQYF. In nucleotides, the CDR3 is TGTGCCAGCAGTGAAGGGGGTGCGGGGCCTGTCACAGATACGCAGTATTTT.

This chain uses TRBV5-6 with TRBJ1-1; D remains ambiguous. V lost 1 base to trimming and J lost 5 bases, with 12 bases between them. Germline V gene data show CDR1 as SGHDT and CDR2 as YYEEEE. The CDR3 is 14 residues long. The CDR3: CASSLTGRRTEAFF. CDR3 coding DNA: TGTGCCAGCAGCTTGACGGGGAGGAGGACTGAAGCTTTCTTT.

This clone was counted a few times. The chain is built from TRBV9 and TRBJ2-3, with 9 bases fitting TRBD2. In germline, CDR1 is SGDLS, CDR2 YYNGEE. This CDR3 comprises 17 residues. The V segment lost 2 bases and the J segment 0 bases; nucleotides outside the gene matches: 7. As DNA, the CDR3 is TGTGCCAGCAGCGTGGCCGTTCTAGCGGGGAGCACAGATACGCAGTATTTT. This translates into CASSVAVLAGSTDTQYF.

The V gene is TRBV28, the J gene TRBJ2-5, with 7 bases aligning to TRBD2. The CDR3 length is 13 residues. Germline lookup yields CDR1 MDHEN and CDR2 SYDVKM. J gave up 4 bases and V 4 bases, and 3 bases lay outside the gene matches. The CDR3 nucleotides are TGTGCCAGCAGTTCAGCGGGGTCAGAGACCCAGTACTTC. It specifies CASSSAGSETQYF.

The CDR3, as DNA: TGTGCCAGCAGTGTGACAGGGGTCTATGGCTACACCTTC. Translated: CASSVTGVYGYTF. The V and J genes are TRBV2 and TRBJ1-2; 8 nucleotides agree with TRBD1. Per the germline V gene, CDR1 is SNHLY and CDR2 is FYNNEI. The CDR3 contains 13 residues. J gave up 4 bases and V 4 bases, and 2 bases lay outside the gene matches.

CDR3: CASSLSAAQETQYF. As DNA, the CDR3 is TGTGCCAGCAGCCTAAGTGCGGCTCAAGAGACCCAGTACTTC. The chain links TRBV3-1 (or the pseudogene TRBV3-2) to TRBJ2-5; D unclear. Looked up from germline, CDR1 is LGHDT and CDR2 is YNNKEL (reference sequence). V was pared by 4 bases and J by 2 bases, with 11 bases between. This CDR3 region has 14 residues.

This chain's CDR3 is CASTEAPDEQYF. The CDR3 region has the DNA TGTGCCAGCACAGAGGCCCCAGACGAGCAGTACTTC. The rearrangement joins TRBV2 to TRBJ2-7; the D is unclear. The CDR3 runs 12 residues. V dropped 7 bases and J dropped 5 bases, with 12 bases sitting between them. The germline V gene has CDR1 SNHLY and CDR2 FYNNEI.

The count of this clone is one. The chain combines TRBV6-5 with TRBJ1-6; no definite D call. The CDR3 contains 13 residues. The germline V gene encodes CDR1 MNHEY and CDR2 SVGAGI. V lost 7 bases and J 8 bases, leaving 12 bases between the germline ends. The CDR3 nucleotides are TGTGCCAGCAACCCGGTGATCGATTCACCCCTCCACTTT. Protein product: CASNPVIDSPLHF.

The chain uses TRBV3-1 (or the pseudogene TRBV3-2) and TRBJ1-4, with D perhaps matching TRBD1 (5 bases). Germline CDR1 reads LGHDT; CDR2 reads YNNKEL (reference sequence). With 1 base removed from V and 2 bases from J, the gap between germline ends came to 11 bases. The length of the CDR3 is 16 residues. CDR3 residues: CASSQGGQATNEKLFF. CDR3 in DNA: TGTGCCAGCAGCCAAGGGGGCCAAGCGACTAATGAAAAACTGTTTTTT.

The chain is built from TRBV20-1 and TRBJ2-3, with 9 bases matching TRBD2. Germline V gene lookup returns CDR1 DFQATT and CDR2 SNEGSKA (reference sequence). CDR3 length: 15 residues. V gave up 3 bases and J gave up 2 bases; unmatched junction bases: 6. CDR3 in DNA: TGCAGTGCTAGTAATCCTAGCGGGATCACAGATACGCAGTATTTT. Translated: CSASNPSGITDTQYF.

This chain connects TRBV7-9 to TRBJ1-6, with a possible D match to TRBD1 (6 bases). CDR1 and CDR2 (germline): SEHNR, FQNEAQ (reference sequence). Trimming cost V 5 bases and J 9 bases, with 14 bases left between them. CDR3 length: 14 amino acids. CDR3 region: CASSRDGGPSPLHF. DNA for the CDR3: TGTGCCAGCAGCCGAGACGGGGGGCCTTCACCCCTCCACTTT.

The rearrangement uses TRBV6-5 and TRBJ1-6; D uncertain. The CDR3 covers 14 residues. Germline-derived CDR1 and CDR2 are MNHEY and SVGAGI. Trimming pared 5 bases from V and 6 bases from J, leaving 11 bases between. The CDR3 DNA reads as TGTGCCAGCAGTAAACAAGAAACTAATTCACCCCTCCACTTT. It translates to CASSKQETNSPLHF.

The V gene is TRBV28, the J gene TRBJ2-7, with 8 bases that match TRBD2. The germline V gene encodes CDR1 MDHEN and CDR2 SYDVKM. V was pared by 4 bases and J by 4 bases, with 21 bases of the junction left unmatched. The CDR3 runs 19 residues. The DNA for the CDR3 is TGTGCCAGCAGTTCCCCCCAAGGGAATCCCGGGACTAGGGCATACGAGCAGTACTTC. Its protein is CASSSPQGNPGTRAYEQYF. Full variable domain (rest looked up from reference TRBV28 and TRBJ2-7): DVKVTQSSRYLVKRTGEKVFLECVQDMDHENMFWYRQDPGLGLRLIYFSYDVKMKEKGDIPEGYSVSREKKERFSLILESASTNQTSMYLCASSSPQGNPGTRAYEQYFGPGTRLTVT.

The chain uses TRBV2 and TRBJ2-3; 14 bases map to TRBD2. V shed 4 bases and J 0 bases; nucleotides not matched to a gene: 0. This CDR3 comprises 16 residues. The germline V gene encodes CDR1 SNHLY and CDR2 FYNNEI. The chain's CDR3 is CASSGLAGGSTDTQYF. The CDR3 DNA sequence: TGTGCCAGCAGTGGACTAGCGGGGGGGAGCACAGATACGCAGTATTTT.

The table lists this clone with a count of one. The rearrangement links TRBV7-3 to TRBJ2-5; D is uncertain. V was pared by 4 bases and J by 3 bases, with 9 bases between. The CDR3 is 13 residues long. Germline values: CDR1 SGHTA, CDR2 FQGTGA. The CDR3 protein is CASSSLAEETQYF. The CDR3, as DNA: TGTGCCAGCAGCTCTTTGGCGGAAGAGACCCAGTACTTC.

The chain combines TRBV11-1 with TRBJ2-5; D perhaps matches TRBD1 (6 bases). In germline, CDR1 is SGHAT, CDR2 FQDESV (reference sequence). Deletions cut 5 bases from V and 2 bases from J, with 12 bases between. The CDR3 sequence is 14 residues long. The CDR3 loop is CASSPGQSQETQYF. CDR3 nucleotide sequence: TGTGCCAGCAGCCCCGGACAGTCGCAAGAGACCCAGTACTTC.

The gene calls are TRBV4-1 and TRBJ1-1; weak D call: TRBD1 (6 bases). V dropped 1 base and J dropped 5 bases, with 14 bases sitting between them. From germline, CDR1 is MGHRA and CDR2 YSYEKL. This CDR3 has 15 residues. Written as DNA, the CDR3 is TGCGCCAGCAGCCAAGCATCCGGGGGGCGGACTGAAGCTTTCTTT. Amino acid sequence: CASSQASGGRTEAFF.

This clone was seen just once. The chain joins TRBV20-1 to TRBJ2-3; a weak D match, TRBD1 (7 bases). The CDR3 loop spans 14 amino acids. The ends were cut back, 3 bases at V and 9 bases at J, with 19 bases in the middle. Germline V gene sequence: CDR1 DFQATT, CDR2 SNEGSKA (reference sequence). The DNA of the CDR3 is TGCAGTGCTAGTCCTCCTGACAGGGAGGCCACGCAGTATTTT. Protein sequence: CSASPPDREATQYF.

CDR3 sequence: CASSPTGTSGAFQETQYF. CDR3 bases: TGCGCCAGCAGCCCAACCGGGACTAGCGGGGCCTTCCAAGAGACCCAGTACTTC. This sequence joins TRBV5-1 and TRBJ2-5; 13 bases are shared with TRBD2. The germline gives CDR1 SGHRS, CDR2 YFSETQ. The trim removed 4 bases at V and 1 base at J, leaving 10 bases unmatched. The CDR3 has 18 residues.

V is TRBV7-9 and J is TRBJ1-1, with D possibly TRBD1 on 6 matching bases. The CDR3 totals 15 residues. The V gene's germline CDR1 is SEHNR and CDR2 FQNEAQ (reference sequence). The V end lost 1 base, the J end lost 0 bases, and 9 bases lay between the germline ends. The CDR3 is CASSLEGGMNTEAFF. The CDR3 DNA sequence: TGTGCCAGCAGCTTAGAGGGGGGGATGAACACTGAAGCTTTCTTT.

The chain uses TRBV5-1 and TRBJ2-7; tentatively, D is TRBD1 (6 bases). This CDR3 is 14 amino acids long. Germline V gives CDR1 SGHRS, CDR2 YFSETQ. V was cut by 2 bases and J by 4 bases, with 13 bases left in between. The CDR3 DNA reads as TGCGCCAGCAGCTTAACCGGGACAACTTACGAGCAGTACTTC. It encodes CASSLTGTTYEQYF.

This clone was recorded a few times. The J gene is TRBJ1-3, the V gene TRBV28; D call uncertain. CDR1 MDHEN and CDR2 SYDVKM come from the germline V gene. Deletions cut 3 bases from V and 3 bases from J, with 12 bases between. This CDR3 region has 15 residues. The CDR3 bases are TGTGCCAGCAGTTTTGAAAGCCTGCTTGGAAACACCATATATTTT. Its protein product is CASSFESLLGNTIYF.

This rearrangement joins TRBV7-9 to TRBJ1-2; tentatively, D is TRBD1 (6 bases). In germline, CDR1 is SEHNR, CDR2 FQNEAQ (reference sequence). With 3 bases removed from V and 6 bases from J, the gap between germline ends came to 11 bases. The CDR3 loop spans 13 amino acids. For the CDR3, the DNA is TGTGCCAGCAGCTTCGGGACACAGGATGGCTACACCTTC. Translation: CASSFGTQDGYTF.